The 30 T cell receptor beta chains listed next were all sequenced from one sample in a study of early T cells in non-severe SARS-CoV-2 infection. TCRdb processed the 5' RACE reads anew with MiXCR; each CDR3 protein has one entry. The sample contains around 26,000 distinct CDR3 sequences, approximately 4.1% of which appear only once. The sequenced sample was whole blood. All receptors derive from an adult who was a healthcare worker with PCR-confirmed SARS-CoV-2 infection or an uninfected control (not recorded which).

This clonotype showed up many times. This chain joins TRBV18 and TRBJ1-1; possibly TRBD1 for D (5 bases). The V end lost 2 bases, the J end lost 5 bases, and 9 bases lay between the germline ends. The CDR3 length is 13 residues. Germline CDR1 and CDR2: KGHSH and LQKENI. The CDR3 loop is CASSPSGGTEAFF. In DNA, the CDR3 is TGTGCCAGCTCACCATCGGGGGGTACTGAAGCTTTCTTT. Filled out from reference TRBV18 and TRBJ1-1, the complete variable domain reads NAGVMQNPRHLVRRRGQEARLRCSPMKGHSHVYWYRQLPEEGLKFMVYLQKENIIDESGMPKERFSAEFPKEGPSILRIQQVVRGDSAAYFCASSPSGGTEAFFGQGTRLTVV.

This clonotype occurred many times. This rearrangement joins TRBV6-1 to TRBJ2-7; D is unresolved. Germline V gives CDR1 MNHNS, CDR2 SASEGT. The CDR3 length is 12 residues. Trimming cost V 6 bases and J 2 bases, with 8 bases left between them. Here the CDR3 reads CASRGIAYEQYF. Here the CDR3 DNA reads TGTGCCAGCAGGGGGATCGCCTACGAGCAGTACTTC.

This clonotype has ten or more counts. The V call is TRBV30, the J call TRBJ1-5; perhaps TRBD1 as D (5 bases). V lost 5 bases and J lost 2, with 7 bases in between. The CDR3 has 12 amino acids. Germline V gene data show CDR1 as GTSNPN and CDR2 as SVGIG (reference sequence). The CDR3 loop reads CAWGGGNQPQHF. CDR3 in DNA: TGTGCCTGGGGGGGAGGCAATCAGCCCCAGCATTTT.

This clonotype has ten or more counts. This chain uses TRBV11-2 with TRBJ2-5, with D possibly TRBD1 on 6 matching bases. The CDR3 runs 12 residues. Trimming shortened V by 5 bases and J by 6 bases, and 10 bases separated the two germline ends. CDR1 and CDR2 from the germline V gene are SGHAT and FQNNGV. The CDR3 DNA follows: TGTGCCAGCAGCAGGGGGAGTCAGACCCAGTACTTC. This gives the protein CASSRGSQTQYF.

This clonotype was counted many times. The chain couples TRBV12-3 or TRBV12-4 to TRBJ2-7, with TRBD1 matching over 9 bases. With 4 bases clipped from V and 7 bases from J, the junction kept 14 bases outside the gene matches. There are 16 residues in the CDR3. CDR3 nucleotides: TGTGCCAGCAGTTCAAAGACCGGGACAGGGCGCCTAGAGCAGTACTTC. Protein: CASSSKTGTGRLEQYF.

This clonotype was counted a few times. An end of the junction differs from the germline gene, which may be a read error. The chain joins TRBV9 to TRBJ2-2, with TRBD2 matching 8 bases. Germline CDR1 is SGDLS and CDR2 is YYNGEE. The length of the CDR3 is 15 residues. In DNA form, the CDR3 reads TGTGCCAGCAGCCCGACTAGCGCCCACACCGGGGAGCCGTTTTTT. Its translation: CASSPTSAHTGEPFF.

This clonotype was counted ten times or more. V and J are TRBV29-1 and TRBJ1-1, with D possibly matching TRBD1 (6 bases). This CDR3 has 13 residues. The V end lost 1 base, the J end lost 1 base, and 7 bases lay between the germline ends. Per the germline V gene, CDR1 is SQVTM and CDR2 is ANQGSEA. The CDR3 protein is CSVEVQGNTEAFF. CDR3 DNA: TGCAGCGTTGAAGTACAGGGGAACACTGAAGCTTTCTTT. Complete variable domain (other parts from reference TRBV29-1 and TRBJ1-1): SAVISQKPSRDICQRGTSLTIQCQVDSQVTMMFWYRQQPGQSLTLIATANQGSEATYESGFVIDKFPISRPNLTFSTLTVSNMSPEDSSIYLCSVEVQGNTEAFFGQGTRLTVV.

This clonotype was detected many times. The rearrangement joins TRBV7-2 to TRBJ2-7; D gene ambiguous. The germline V gene encodes CDR1 SGHTA and CDR2 FQGNSA. The length of the CDR3 is 14 residues. Trimming removed 2 bases at V and 2 bases at J, with 10 bases between. In nucleotides, the CDR3 is TGTGCCAGCAGCTTAAACCCAGGTCCCTACGAGCAGTACTTC. This sequence encodes CASSLNPGPYEQYF.

V is TRBV11-2 and J is TRBJ2-3; D is tentatively TRBD1 or TRBD2 (6 bases each). Germline CDR1 reads SGHAT; CDR2 reads FQNNGV. CDR3 length equals 17 residues. Trimming stripped 5 bases from V and 4 bases from J, with 22 bases between. The CDR3: CASSITGAPLIADTQYF. CDR3 nucleotides: TGTGCCAGCAGCATAACGGGGGCGCCCCTGATAGCAGATACGCAGTATTTT.

The rearrangement uses TRBV11-2 and TRBJ2-1; 16 bases agree with TRBD2. The CDR3 is 18 residues long. Germline CDR1 and CDR2: SGHAT and FQNNGV. V was pared by 5 bases and J by 8 bases, with 12 bases of the junction left unmatched. CDR3 sequence (DNA): TGTGCCAGCAGCACGGGGGGACTAGCGGGAGGGCCGACCTATGAGCAGTTCTTC. Its protein product is CASSTGGLAGGPTYEQFF.

This clonotype was picked up many times. The chain recombines TRBV7-8 with TRBJ2-2; TRBD2 aligns across 9 bases. Trimming cost V 6 bases and J 5 bases; bases outside gene matches: 10. This CDR3 comprises 16 residues. Germline lookup yields CDR1 SGHVS and CDR2 FQNEAQ. CDR3 nucleotide sequence: TGTGCCAGCAGGGAGTTGTCTAGCGGGATAACCGGGGAGCTGTTTTTT. It is translated as CASRELSSGITGELFF.

This clonotype came up many times. The genes are TRBV11-2 and TRBJ2-1, with D possibly matching TRBD2 (6 bases). V was cut by 1 base and J by 10 bases, with 11 bases left in between. CDR1 is SGHAT and CDR2 is FQNNGV in the germline V gene. The CDR3 covers 13 residues. CDR3 nucleotides: TGTGCCAGCAGCTTAGCGGGAGATGGGGAGCAGTTCTTC. This codes for CASSLAGDGEQFF.

Only a few counts were recorded for this clonotype. The V and J genes are TRBV2 and TRBJ2-1; D remains unclear. The CDR3 contains 12 residues. The germline CDR1 and CDR2 sequences are SNHLY and FYNNEI. Trimming stripped 6 bases from V and 6 bases from J, with 9 bases between. The CDR3 region is CASSDLGNEQFF. CDR3 nucleotides: TGTGCCAGCAGCGACCTGGGCAATGAGCAGTTCTTC.

This clonotype was recorded at least ten times. The chain links TRBV6-5 to TRBJ2-3; 13 bases agree with TRBD2. Trimming at V came to 7 bases and at J to 2 bases, leaving 18 bases not matched to a gene. This CDR3 contains 20 residues. Germline V gene lookup returns CDR1 MNHEY and CDR2 SVGAGI. The CDR3 nucleotides read TGTGCCAGCAAAGACTTCGACCGGACTAGCGGGAGTGGATCCACAGATACGCAGTATTTT. This sequence encodes CASKDFDRTSGSGSTDTQYF.

This clonotype was recorded at least ten times. The chain couples TRBV10-1 to TRBJ2-1; no reliable D call. The germline gives CDR1 WNHNN, CDR2 SYGVQD (reference sequence). Trimming shortened V by 3 bases and J by 0 bases, and 15 bases separated the two germline ends. CDR3 length: 17 residues. The CDR3 region is CASSDMAGQNSYNEQFF. The CDR3 DNA reads TGCGCCAGCAGTGATATGGCAGGTCAGAACTCCTACAATGAGCAGTTCTTC.

Written as DNA, the CDR3 is TGTGCCAGCAGTATCCGACAGTCTAGCACAGATACGCAGTATTTT. Amino acids: CASSIRQSSTDTQYF. The V call is TRBV12-3 or TRBV12-4, the J call TRBJ2-3; D perhaps matches TRBD1 (5 bases). The CDR3 runs 15 residues. Trimming pared 5 bases from V and 0 bases from J, leaving 12 bases between.

This clonotype was counted many times. This chain connects TRBV20-1 to TRBJ2-1, with 12 bases lining up with TRBD2. J lost 0 bases, V lost 6 bases, and 9 bases had no gene match. CDR3 length: 17 residues. The germline CDR1 and CDR2 sequences are DFQATT and SNEGSKA (reference sequence). The CDR3 spells CSAMTSGGTFSYNEQFF. CDR3 nucleotides: TGCAGTGCAATGACTAGCGGGGGCACTTTCTCCTACAATGAGCAGTTCTTC.

The V call is TRBV19, the J call TRBJ2-2; 8 bases are a match to TRBD1. V trimming: 5 bases; J trimming: 7 bases; junction bases outside the gene matches: 12. There are 16 residues in the CDR3. Per the germline V gene, CDR1 is LNHDA and CDR2 is SQIVND (reference sequence). The CDR3 DNA is TGTGCCAGTAGTCATGCACCCGGGACAGGCGGCGGGGAGCTGTTTTTT. Protein sequence: CASSHAPGTGGGELFF.

This clonotype came up many times. This chain uses TRBV20-1 with TRBJ2-3; 13 bases agree with TRBD2. The germline V gene has CDR1 DFQATT and CDR2 SNEGSKA (reference sequence). V was clipped by 6 bases and J by 4 bases; unmatched bases: 7. The CDR3 runs 15 residues. CDR3 amino acids: CSATTSGRSADTQYF. In DNA form, the CDR3 reads TGCAGTGCCACGACTAGCGGGAGGTCGGCAGATACGCAGTATTTT.

This clonotype was picked up many times. In DNA, the CDR3 is TGTGCCAGCACCCCGTCGGGCGGGAATAAAAAACTGTTTTTT. Translating it yields CASTPSGGNKKLFF. The chain uses TRBV6-5 and TRBJ1-4; D gene uncertain. The CDR3 sequence is 14 residues long. Trimming took off 7 bases at V and 9 bases at J, with 18 bases between the two ends. Germline assignment: CDR1 MNHEY and CDR2 SVGAGI.

This clonotype showed up many times. This chain joins TRBV7-9 and TRBJ1-2; 9 bases match TRBD1. The germline V gene has CDR1 SEHNR and CDR2 FQNEAQ (reference sequence). This CDR3 is 17 amino acids long. Germline trimming cut 5 bases from V and 7 bases from J; bases unmatched to any gene: 17. CDR3 DNA sequence: TGTGCCAGCAGCGTGATGGGACAGGGTTTCGCCGGGTCTGGCTACACCTTC. The encoded protein is CASSVMGQGFAGSGYTF. Based on the CDR3 plus reference TRBV7-9 and TRBJ1-2, the full variable domain is DTGVSQNPRHKITKRGQNVTFRCDPISEHNRLYWYRQTLGQGPEFLTYFQNEAQLEKSRLLSDRFSAERPKGSFSTLEIQRTEQGDSAMYLCASSVMGQGFAGSGYTFGSGTRLTVV.

This chain joins TRBV9 and TRBJ2-5, with TRBD2 matching over 9 bases. The ends lost 1 base at V and 4 bases at J; junction bases unmatched: 5. CDR3 size: 15 residues. From germline, CDR1 is SGDLS and CDR2 YYNGEE. CDR3 protein: CASSVFSGSGETQYF. The CDR3 nucleotides read TGTGCCAGCAGCGTATTTAGCGGGAGCGGAGAGACCCAGTACTTC.

This clonotype was counted many times. The chain recombines TRBV24-1 with TRBJ2-5; possibly TRBD2 for D (6 bases). CDR1 is KGHDR, CDR2 SFDVKD, per germline. With 5 bases removed from V and 3 bases from J, the gap between germline ends came to 9 bases. The CDR3 sequence is 13 residues long. For the CDR3, the DNA is TGTGCCACCAGTGTGACGGGAGAAGAGACCCAGTACTTC. Its translation is CATSVTGEETQYF.

This clonotype was found many times. The gene calls are TRBV3-1 and TRBJ1-1; TRBD1 matches 10 bases. Germline V gene sequence: CDR1 LGHDT, CDR2 YNNKEL (reference sequence). This CDR3 has 15 residues. The ends lost 2 bases at V and 4 bases at J; junction bases unmatched: 4. This chain's CDR3 is CASSQKDRGSTEAFF. The CDR3 region has the DNA TGTGCCAGCAGCCAAAAGGACAGGGGGAGCACTGAAGCTTTCTTT.

By sample share, this clonotype is medium-sized (0.01 to 0.1%). For the CDR3, the DNA is TGTGCCAGCAGTGAAGGGTGGAGGAATGAGCAGTTCTTC. It codes for CASSEGWRNEQFF. The rearrangement uses TRBV2 and TRBJ2-1, with a weak D call TRBD2 (5 bases). This CDR3 spans 13 amino acids. V dropped 1 base and J dropped 7 bases, with 8 bases sitting between them. In germline, CDR1 is SNHLY, CDR2 FYNNEI.

This clonotype was counted ten times or more. The chain employs TRBV6-5 and TRBJ2-3; 9 bases map to TRBD1. The CDR3 runs 15 residues. V shed 6 bases, J shed 3 bases, and the junction held 7 bases outside the gene matches. From germline, CDR1 is MNHEY and CDR2 SVGAGI. The CDR3: CASRVGQGATDTQYF. The CDR3 DNA reads TGTGCCAGCAGAGTGGGACAGGGTGCAACAGATACGCAGTATTTT.

This clonotype occurred many times. The rearrangement joins TRBV7-9 to TRBJ1-1, with D unresolved. The germline CDR1 and CDR2 sequences are SEHNR and FQNEAQ (reference sequence). Trimming took 0 bases from V and 1 from J, leaving 9 bases between them. This CDR3 is 15 amino acids long. CDR3 sequence: CASSLARQANTEAFF. The CDR3 DNA sequence: TGTGCCAGCAGCTTAGCCCGACAAGCGAACACTGAAGCTTTCTTT.

This clonotype showed up many times. This chain connects TRBV25-1 to TRBJ2-5; tentatively, D is TRBD2 (6 bases). Germline CDR1 reads MGHDK; CDR2 reads SYGVNS. Trimming pared 1 base from V and 1 base from J, leaving 10 bases between. The CDR3 extends over 15 amino acids. The DNA of the CDR3 is TGTGCCAGCAGTGAATTTCGCGGGATCCAAGAGACCCAGTACTTC. Residues: CASSEFRGIQETQYF.

This clonotype was seen many times. The chain recombines TRBV19 with TRBJ2-5; TRBD1 is a possible D gene (5 bases). Between the trimmed V and J ends, which lost 3 bases and 1 base, there was a span of 9 bases. Germline V gives CDR1 LNHDA, CDR2 SQIVND (reference sequence). The CDR3 totals 14 residues. CDR3 in amino acids: CASSIQGFQETQYF. CDR3 sequence (DNA): TGTGCCAGTAGTATTCAGGGCTTCCAAGAGACCCAGTACTTC.

The rearrangement joins TRBV4-1 to TRBJ2-7; TRBD2 aligns across 8 bases. The CDR3 runs 16 residues. V was pared by 6 bases and J by 5 bases, with 15 bases of the junction left unmatched. From germline, CDR1 is MGHRA and CDR2 YSYEKL. CDR3 bases: TGCGCCAGCAGTCCCGGAGTAGCGGGACCCGGAGACGAGCAGTACTTC. It specifies CASSPGVAGPGDEQYF.